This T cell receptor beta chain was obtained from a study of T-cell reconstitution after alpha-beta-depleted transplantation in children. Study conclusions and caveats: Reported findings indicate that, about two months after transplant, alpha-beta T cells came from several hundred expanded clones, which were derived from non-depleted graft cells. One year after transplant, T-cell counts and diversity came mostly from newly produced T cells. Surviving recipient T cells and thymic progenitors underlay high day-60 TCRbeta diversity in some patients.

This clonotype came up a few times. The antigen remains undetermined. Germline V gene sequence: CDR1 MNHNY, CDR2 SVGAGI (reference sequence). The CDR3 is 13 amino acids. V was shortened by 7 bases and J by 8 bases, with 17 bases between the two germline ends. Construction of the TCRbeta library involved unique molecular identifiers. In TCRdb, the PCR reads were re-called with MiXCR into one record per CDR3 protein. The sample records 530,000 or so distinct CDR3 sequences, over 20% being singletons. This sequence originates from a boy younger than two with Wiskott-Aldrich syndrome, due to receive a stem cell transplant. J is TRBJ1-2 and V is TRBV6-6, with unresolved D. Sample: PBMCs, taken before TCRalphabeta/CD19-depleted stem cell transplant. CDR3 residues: CASIPWGGWGYTF. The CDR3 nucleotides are TGTGCCAGCATTCCCTGGGGAGGCTGGGGCTACACCTTC.